In this sample, the clone carrying this T cell receptor beta chain turned up once. This entry belongs to a study of cytomegalovirus exposure and HLA in healthy donors. It was with 60 Vbeta and 13 Jbeta primers that the PCR ran. Some clones are missing from TCRdb's copy, which holds only in-frame ones; the method was immunoSEQ multiplex PCR. The sample contains more than 150,000 clones, around three quarters of which appear only once. CDR1 is SGHVS, CDR2 FQNEAQ, per germline. V was clipped by 4 bases and J by 2 bases, with 8 bases between them. This CDR3 region has 13 residues. The sequenced sample consisted of PBMCs. The receptor was derived from a man in his forties in good health and CMV-seronegative. The chain links TRBV7-8 to TRBJ1-1, with D unresolved. CDR3 loop: CASSSTTNTEAFF. The CDR3 DNA is TGTGCCAGCAGCTCGACAACTAACACTGAAGCTTTCTTT.